Listed below are T cell receptor beta chains from one sample, sequenced in a study of blood T cell repertoires in COVID-19. Assay used: immunoSEQ multiplex PCR; TCRdb lists only in-frame clones, some missing. The sample has roughly 140,000 clones; around four fifths are singletons. The sequenced sample was peripheral blood. All receptors derive from a woman in her thirties or forties with active or convalescent COVID-19. Both conserved end residues are part of each CDR3. The D gene is left open where the match is weak. The size field is filled for only some rows; it gives once, few, many or a size class.

j_gene: TRBJ1-2; v_gene: TRBV25-1; abundance: NA; d_gene: TRBD1; CDR3nt: TGTGCCAGCACCTTTGGACAGGGGGATCGTCTTGGCTACACCTTC; CDR3aa: CASTFGQGDRLGYTF
j_gene: TRBJ2-5; v_gene: TRBV28; abundance: NA; d_gene: NA; CDR3nt: TGTGCCAGCAGTCGTAGTGGCCTAGGGGAAGTGACCCAGTACTTC; CDR3aa: CASSRSGLGEVTQYF
j_gene: TRBJ2-1; v_gene: TRBV9; abundance: NA; d_gene: TRBD2; CDR3nt: TGTGCCAGCAGCGTCACCATAGCGGGGGGACCTGTCTACAATGAGCAGTTCTTC; CDR3aa: CASSVTIAGGPVYNEQFF
j_gene: TRBJ1-2; v_gene: TRBV4-1; abundance: NA; d_gene: NA; CDR3nt: TGCGCCAGCAGCCCTGTAACGGACAAGTTTGGCTACACCTTC; CDR3aa: CASSPVTDKFGYTF
j_gene: TRBJ2-5; v_gene: TRBV5-1; abundance: NA; d_gene: TRBD1; CDR3nt: TGCGCCAGTAGCCGGGACAGGCAAGAGACCCAGTACTTC; CDR3aa: CASSRDRQETQYF
j_gene: TRBJ1-6; v_gene: TRBV6-5; abundance: NA; d_gene: NA; CDR3nt: TGTGCCAGCAGTTACTCCGTTGGGGGGGTTAATTCACCCCTCCACTTT; CDR3aa: CASSYSVGGVNSPLHF
j_gene: TRBJ2-3; v_gene: TRBV2; abundance: NA; d_gene: TRBD2; CDR3nt: TGTGCCAGCAGTGATGATCCTAGCGGGGGAGCGACGGTTCCAGATACGCAGTATTTT; CDR3aa: CASSDDPSGGATVPDTQYF
j_gene: TRBJ2-7; v_gene: TRBV21-1; abundance: NA; d_gene: NA; CDR3nt: TGTGCCAGAGCATCCGAGCAGTACTTC; CDR3aa: CARASEQYF
j_gene: TRBJ1-4; v_gene: TRBV28; abundance: once; d_gene: NA; CDR3nt: TGTGCCAGCAGTTTTGGCCCCGGGGTAGCTAATGAAAAACTGTTTTTT; CDR3aa: CASSFGPGVANEKLFF
j_gene: TRBJ1-2; v_gene: TRBV27; abundance: NA; d_gene: TRBD1; CDR3nt: TGTGCCAGCAGTTTCGGTCGGACAGGGAGTGTAAACTATGGCTACACCTTC; CDR3aa: CASSFGRTGSVNYGYTF
j_gene: TRBJ1-1; v_gene: TRBV10-2; abundance: once; d_gene: NA; CDR3nt: TGCGCCAGCGCAGGGGTCTGGGGCACTGAAGCTTTCTTT; CDR3aa: CASAGVWGTEAFF
j_gene: TRBJ2-1; v_gene: TRBV28; abundance: NA; d_gene: TRBD2; CDR3nt: TGTGCCAGCAGCCTCTCTTGGGGAGCGGGGTCCTACAATGAGCAGTTCTTC; CDR3aa: CASSLSWGAGSYNEQFF
j_gene: TRBJ1-6; v_gene: TRBV7-2; abundance: NA; d_gene: TRBD1; CDR3nt: TGTGCCAGCAGCTTCGACAGGGCCGAAGGATCACCCCTCCACTTT; CDR3aa: CASSFDRAEGSPLHF
j_gene: TRBJ2-5; v_gene: TRBV5-8; abundance: NA; d_gene: NA; CDR3nt: TGTGCCAGCAGCGCCGGACTCCCGAGGGTCGAGACCCAGTACTTC; CDR3aa: CASSAGLPRVETQYF
j_gene: TRBJ1-2; v_gene: TRBV19; abundance: once; d_gene: NA; CDR3nt: TGTGCCAGTAGTACAGTGAACTATGGCTACACCTTC; CDR3aa: CASSTVNYGYTF
j_gene: TRBJ1-5; v_gene: TRBV5-1; abundance: NA; d_gene: NA; CDR3nt: TGCGCCAGCAGCTTGGCCGAGGGCCCGGGCAATCAGCCCCAGCATTTT; CDR3aa: CASSLAEGPGNQPQHF
j_gene: TRBJ1-6; v_gene: TRBV4-2; abundance: NA; d_gene: TRBD1; CDR3nt: TGTGCCAGCAGCCGGGACAGATCTTATTCACCCCTCCACTTT; CDR3aa: CASSRDRSYSPLHF
j_gene: TRBJ2-1; v_gene: TRBV25-1; abundance: NA; d_gene: TRBD1; CDR3nt: TGTGCCAGCAGTGCCCGGGACAGGGAATACCTGTTCTTC; CDR3aa: CASSARDREYLFF
j_gene: TRBJ1-5; v_gene: TRBV15; abundance: NA; d_gene: TRBD1; CDR3nt: TGTGCCACCAGCAGAGACCGCGGGACAGGCAATCAGCCCCAGCATTTT; CDR3aa: CATSRDRGTGNQPQHF
j_gene: TRBJ1-1; v_gene: TRBV5-6; abundance: NA; d_gene: TRBD1; CDR3nt: TGTGCCAGCAGCCACGACACAGGGGGCAGGACTGAAGCTTTCTTT; CDR3aa: CASSHDTGGRTEAFF
j_gene: TRBJ2-5; v_gene: TRBV7-2; abundance: few; d_gene: TRBD1; CDR3nt: TGTGCCAGCAGGTTAGGCCGGGACAGTTCCTACTTC; CDR3aa: CASRLGRDSSYF
j_gene: TRBJ1-2; v_gene: TRBV27; abundance: NA; d_gene: NA; CDR3nt: TGTGCCAGCAGTTTGAAGACAGGCTATGGCTACACCTTC; CDR3aa: CASSLKTGYGYTF
j_gene: TRBJ1-5; v_gene: TRBV27; abundance: NA; d_gene: NA; CDR3nt: TGTGCCAGCAGTTCCCGGGACTTTGCTGCATTCGACCAAGGCAATCAGCCCCAGCATTTT; CDR3aa: CASSSRDFAAFDQGNQPQHF
j_gene: TRBJ1-2; v_gene: TRBV5-1; abundance: once; d_gene: NA; CDR3nt: TGCGCCAGCAGCTCTGAGACATCGACACCCGCTTATGGCTACACCTTC; CDR3aa: CASSSETSTPAYGYTF
j_gene: TRBJ1-1; v_gene: TRBV18; abundance: NA; d_gene: NA; CDR3nt: TGTGCCAGCTCACCAGGCCTCGGGGAGAACACTGAAGCTTTCTTT; CDR3aa: CASSPGLGENTEAFF
j_gene: TRBJ2-7; v_gene: TRBV6-9; abundance: once; d_gene: NA; CDR3nt: TGTGCCAGCACTTACCCTATCTCGGCCTACGAGCAGTACTTC; CDR3aa: CASTYPISAYEQYF
j_gene: TRBJ2-7; v_gene: TRBV28; abundance: NA; d_gene: TRBD1; CDR3nt: TGTGCCAGCAGTCTCACAGGGGACTCCTACGAGCAGTACTTC; CDR3aa: CASSLTGDSYEQYF
j_gene: TRBJ2-2; v_gene: TRBV6-6; abundance: NA; d_gene: NA; CDR3nt: TGTGCCAGCAGCTACCCATCACTCAACACCGGGGAGCTGTTTTTT; CDR3aa: CASSYPSLNTGELFF
j_gene: TRBJ2-7; v_gene: TRBV2; abundance: NA; d_gene: TRBD1; CDR3nt: TGTGCCAGCAGTGCAAGGGGGCTAGGCAACGAGCAGTACTTC; CDR3aa: CASSARGLGNEQYF
j_gene: TRBJ2-7; v_gene: TRBV4-1; abundance: NA; d_gene: TRBD2; CDR3nt: TGCGCCAGCAGCCAAGAAATAGGGACTAGCGGGAGTAACGAGCAGTACTTC; CDR3aa: CASSQEIGTSGSNEQYF
j_gene: TRBJ2-7; v_gene: TRBV6-5; abundance: NA; d_gene: TRBD2; CDR3nt: TGTGCCAGCAGCGAGCGGGAGGGCAACTACGAGCAGTACTTC; CDR3aa: CASSEREGNYEQYF
j_gene: TRBJ1-1; v_gene: TRBV9; abundance: NA; d_gene: TRBD1; CDR3nt: TGTGCCAGCAGCCCCCAGACAGGGGGGACTGAAGCTTTCTTT; CDR3aa: CASSPQTGGTEAFF
j_gene: TRBJ1-2; v_gene: TRBV29-1; abundance: NA; d_gene: NA; CDR3nt: TGCAGCGTTGCCGACAGTAGTAACTATGGCTACACCTTC; CDR3aa: CSVADSSNYGYTF
j_gene: TRBJ1-1; v_gene: TRBV19; abundance: NA; d_gene: TRBD1; CDR3nt: TGTGCCAGTCGTTCAGGAACAGGGGGGTACACTGAAGCTTTCTTT; CDR3aa: CASRSGTGGYTEAFF
j_gene: TRBJ1-1; v_gene: TRBV18; abundance: once; d_gene: TRBD1; CDR3nt: TGTGCCAGCTCACCAACCGGGACAGGGGTGAACACTGAAGCTTTCTTT; CDR3aa: CASSPTGTGVNTEAFF
j_gene: TRBJ1-3; v_gene: TRBV9; abundance: NA; d_gene: NA; CDR3nt: TGTGCCAGCAGCGTAACCGGGACTCCTGGTAGAAACACCATATATTTT; CDR3aa: CASSVTGTPGRNTIYF
j_gene: TRBJ2-7; v_gene: TRBV28; abundance: NA; d_gene: TRBD1; CDR3nt: TGTGCCAGCAGAGCCGGGACAGGGTTCTACGAGCAGTACTTC; CDR3aa: CASRAGTGFYEQYF
j_gene: TRBJ2-7; v_gene: TRBV30; abundance: NA; d_gene: TRBD2; CDR3nt: TGTGCCTGGACACCAGCGGGGGTCACCTACGAGCAGTACTTC; CDR3aa: CAWTPAGVTYEQYF
j_gene: TRBJ2-3; v_gene: TRBV29-1; abundance: few; d_gene: NA; CDR3nt: TGCAGCGTTGAAGGGCTAGACGGCGCAATGGATACGCAGTATTTT; CDR3aa: CSVEGLDGAMDTQYF
j_gene: TRBJ1-5; v_gene: TRBV18; abundance: NA; d_gene: NA; CDR3nt: TGTGCCAGCTCACCTTGGGACATTTATAGCAATCAGCCCCAGCATTTT; CDR3aa: CASSPWDIYSNQPQHF
j_gene: TRBJ1-5; v_gene: TRBV28; abundance: NA; d_gene: TRBD1; CDR3nt: TGTGCCAGTGAGAGACAGGGGAATCAGCCCCAGCATTTT; CDR3aa: CASERQGNQPQHF
j_gene: TRBJ2-5; v_gene: TRBV4-1; abundance: NA; d_gene: TRBD2; CDR3nt: TGCGCCAGCAGCCAAGCGGGGCTAGCGGGGGGACTGGAGACCCAGTACTTC; CDR3aa: CASSQAGLAGGLETQYF
j_gene: TRBJ1-2; v_gene: TRBV24-1; abundance: NA; d_gene: TRBD1; CDR3nt: TGTGCCACCAGTGAGGACAGGGGAGGGGACTATGGCTACACCTTC; CDR3aa: CATSEDRGGDYGYTF
j_gene: TRBJ1-4; v_gene: TRBV5-1; abundance: NA; d_gene: TRBD1; CDR3nt: TGCGCCAGCAGCGTAACAGGGGGCGCGGGCGAAAAACTGTTTTTT; CDR3aa: CASSVTGGAGEKLFF
j_gene: TRBJ2-5; v_gene: TRBV5-8; abundance: NA; d_gene: NA; CDR3nt: TGTGCCAGCAGCCCGGAACCCGGGACTCCCCAGTACTTC; CDR3aa: CASSPEPGTPQYF
j_gene: TRBJ2-3; v_gene: TRBV9; abundance: NA; d_gene: NA; CDR3nt: TGTGCCAGCAGCCGGGGTCAAACCTTCACAGATACGCAGTATTTT; CDR3aa: CASSRGQTFTDTQYF
j_gene: TRBJ1-1; v_gene: TRBV9; abundance: NA; d_gene: NA; CDR3nt: TGTGCCAGCAGCGTATGGCAGTATCAGAACACTGAAGCTTTCTTT; CDR3aa: CASSVWQYQNTEAFF
j_gene: TRBJ2-3; v_gene: TRBV30; abundance: NA; d_gene: TRBD2; CDR3nt: TGTGCCTCCCGGACTAGCGGCCGCACAGATACGCAGTATTTT; CDR3aa: CASRTSGRTDTQYF
j_gene: TRBJ1-5; v_gene: TRBV10-1; abundance: NA; d_gene: NA; CDR3nt: TGCGCCAGCAGGCCCCTAGGTGCAGGGGTGAGGAATCAGCCCCAGCATTTT; CDR3aa: CASRPLGAGVRNQPQHF
j_gene: TRBJ1-2; v_gene: TRBV21-1; abundance: NA; d_gene: NA; CDR3nt: TGTGGCAGGCAGGGAAGTTGGGGCTACTATGGCTACACCTTC; CDR3aa: CGRQGSWGYYGYTF
j_gene: TRBJ1-1; v_gene: TRBV3-1/TRBV3-2; abundance: NA; d_gene: NA; CDR3nt: TGTGCCAGCAGCCTGGGTGCGGAGGTGGTCACTGAAGCTTTCTTT; CDR3aa: CASSLGAEVVTEAFF
j_gene: TRBJ2-3; v_gene: TRBV2; abundance: NA; d_gene: TRBD2; CDR3nt: TGTGCCAGCGATACTAGCGGGAGGTCTCTCGGCACAGATACGCAGTATTTT; CDR3aa: CASDTSGRSLGTDTQYF
j_gene: TRBJ1-4; v_gene: TRBV7-2; abundance: NA; d_gene: NA; CDR3nt: TGTGCCAGCAGCGCTAGGGGAACTAATGAAAAACTGTTTTTT; CDR3aa: CASSARGTNEKLFF
j_gene: TRBJ2-5; v_gene: TRBV28; abundance: NA; d_gene: TRBD1; CDR3nt: TGTGCCAGCAGTTTAATCCGGGGACAGGGTACGGAGACCCAGTACTTC; CDR3aa: CASSLIRGQGTETQYF
j_gene: TRBJ2-3; v_gene: TRBV9; abundance: few; d_gene: NA; CDR3nt: TGTGCCAGCAGCGGGGGGACAAGCGTCTTAGCAGATACGCAGTATTTT; CDR3aa: CASSGGTSVLADTQYF
j_gene: TRBJ1-5; v_gene: TRBV7-2; abundance: NA; d_gene: NA; CDR3nt: TGTGCCAGCAGCTTAAGCGGAAATCAGCCCCAGCATTTT; CDR3aa: CASSLSGNQPQHF
j_gene: TRBJ2-7; v_gene: TRBV28; abundance: NA; d_gene: NA; CDR3nt: TGTGCCAGCAGTTTATCCCGCGAGCAGTACTTC; CDR3aa: CASSLSREQYF